A selection of T cell receptor beta chains follows, all from one sample in a study of cytomegalovirus exposure and HLA in healthy donors. Sequenced by immunoSEQ multiplex PCR; TCRdb stores in-frame clones only, minus some. The sample consists of 150,000 to 200,000 clones, around four fifths of them appearing once. The specimen was PBMCs. The receptors here all came from a woman between 40 and 50 years old in good health and CMV-seronegative. The CDR3 runs from the conserved cysteine through the conserved F or W. Fields, in order: D gene, V gene, clone size, J gene, CDR3 protein, CDR3 DNA. A D gene is named only where the DNA matches it firmly. Where a row states a size, it is once, few, many or the class of an expanded clone; other rows omit it.

.	TRBV7-9	.	TRBJ1-3	CASSPTGIYSGNTIYF	TGTGCCAGCAGCCCTACCGGGATTTACTCTGGAAACACCATATATTTT
TRBD2	TRBV6-5	few	TRBJ2-7	CASSYGREGEQYF	TGTGCCAGCAGTTACGGCCGGGAGGGCGAGCAGTACTTC
.	TRBV4-3	.	TRBJ2-1	CASHPTLDLSYNEQFF	TGCGCCAGCCACCCTACCCTCGATCTCTCCTACAATGAGCAGTTCTTC
TRBD2	TRBV6-1	.	TRBJ2-1	CASSASSGGYNEQFF	TGTGCCAGCAGTGCTTCTAGCGGGGGTTACAATGAGCAGTTCTTC
TRBD1	TRBV4-2	.	TRBJ1-3	CASSQEGQGRNTIYF	TGTGCCAGCAGCCAAGAGGGACAGGGCCGAAACACCATATATTTT
TRBD2	TRBV7-2	.	TRBJ2-5	CASSEASGQETQYF	TGTGCCAGCAGCGAAGCTAGCGGACAAGAGACCCAGTACTTC
.	TRBV9	once	TRBJ2-2	CASSVIDGTGELFF	TGTGCCAGCAGCGTCATAGATGGCACCGGGGAGCTGTTTTTT
.	TRBV9	.	TRBJ2-1	CASSEPPEQFF	TGTGCCAGCAGCGAGCCCCCGGAGCAGTTCTTC
.	TRBV18	.	TRBJ1-1	CASSPRQDTEAFF	TGTGCCAGCTCACCCCGACAGGATACTGAAGCTTTCTTT
TRBD1	TRBV14	.	TRBJ2-5	CASSQGTGASWTQYF	TGTGCCAGCAGCCAAGGGACAGGGGCGAGTTGGACCCAGTACTTC
.	TRBV9	.	TRBJ2-2	CASSVSTGELFF	TGTGCCAGCAGCGTCAGTACCGGGGAGCTGTTTTTT
.	TRBV28	.	TRBJ2-5	CASSLVDYRQETQYF	TGTGCCAGCAGTTTGGTAGACTACCGACAAGAGACCCAGTACTTC
.	TRBV30	.	TRBJ1-1	CAWSPPPTLGNTEAFF	TGTGCCTGGAGTCCCCCGCCGACACTCGGGAACACTGAAGCTTTCTTT
TRBD1	TRBV19	once	TRBJ1-1	CASSIRRQGAEGRGRAFF	TGTGCCAGTAGTATTCGGCGACAGGGGGCAGAAGGGAGAGGGCGTGCTTTCTTT
TRBD2	TRBV5-1	.	TRBJ2-3	CASSIRTSGSFDTQYF	TGCGCCAGCAGCATACGGACTAGCGGGAGTTTTGATACGCAGTATTTT
.	TRBV19	.	TRBJ2-3	CASRDSSRDTQYF	TGTGCCAGTAGGGACTCCAGCAGGGATACGCAGTATTTT
TRBD1	TRBV5-1	.	TRBJ2-1	CASMDRSSYNEQFF	TGCGCCAGCATGGACAGGAGCTCCTACAATGAGCAGTTCTTC
TRBD1	TRBV30	few	TRBJ2-7	CAWSETGLSYEQYF	TGTGCCTGGAGTGAGACAGGGTTGTCCTACGAGCAGTACTTC
TRBD1	TRBV6-5	.	TRBJ1-1	CASIRTPGGSAFF	TGTGCCAGCATTCGAACCCCAGGGGGTTCTGCTTTCTTT
.	TRBV10-3	.	TRBJ2-3	CAIRPPTRRGGQYF	TGTGCCATCAGGCCACCGACTAGGAGGGGGGGGCAGTATTTT